The present T cell receptor beta chain was sequenced within a study of T-cell reconstitution after alpha-beta-depleted transplantation in children. Unique molecular identifiers were used to barcode this TCRbeta library. TCRdb redid the calling of the PCR reads with MiXCR, one entry per CDR3 protein. The sample holds a few hundred thousand distinct CDR3 sequences; approximately 16% are singletons and the top ten take 2.5% to 3.5%. Trimming took 3 bases from V and 2 from J; bases not matched to a gene: 8. The CDR3 is 16 residues long. Germline assignment: CDR1 SGHRS and CDR2 YFSETQ. In its sample, this clonotype was seen a few times.

The V and J genes are TRBV5-1 and TRBJ2-7; 10 positions agree with TRBD1. The specimen was PBMCs from the stem cell graft donor, collected from the stem cell graft. The sequence came from a human donor who donated a stem cell graft to a child with acute lymphoblastic leukemia. The CDR3 DNA follows: TGCGCCAGCAGCTCGGACCCGGGACAGGGGACCTACGAGCAGTACTTC. The encoded protein is CASSSDPGQGTYEQYF.